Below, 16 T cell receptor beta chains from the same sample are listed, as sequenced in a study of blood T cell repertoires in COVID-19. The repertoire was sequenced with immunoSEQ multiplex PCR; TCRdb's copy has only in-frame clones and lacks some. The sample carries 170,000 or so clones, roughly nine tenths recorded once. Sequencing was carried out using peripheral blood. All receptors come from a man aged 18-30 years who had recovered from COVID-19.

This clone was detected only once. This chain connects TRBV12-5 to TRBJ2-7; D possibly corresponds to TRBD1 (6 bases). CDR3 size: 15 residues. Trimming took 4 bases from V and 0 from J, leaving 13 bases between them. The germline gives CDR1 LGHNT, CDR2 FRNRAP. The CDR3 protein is CASGWDPDSSYEQYF. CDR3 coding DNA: TGTGCTAGTGGTTGGGACCCGGACAGCTCCTACGAGCAGTACTTC.

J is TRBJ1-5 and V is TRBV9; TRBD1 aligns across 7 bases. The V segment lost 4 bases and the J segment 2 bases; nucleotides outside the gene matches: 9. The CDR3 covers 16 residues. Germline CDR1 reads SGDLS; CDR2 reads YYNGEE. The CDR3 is CASSINRGFCNQPQHF. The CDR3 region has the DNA TGTGCCAGCAGCATAAACAGGGGTTTTTGCAATCAGCCCCAGCATTTT. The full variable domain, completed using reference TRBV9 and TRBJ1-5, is DSGVTQTPKHLITATGQRVTLRCSPRSGDLSVYWYQQSLDQGLQFLIQYYNGEERAKGNILERFSAQQFPDLHSELNLSSLELGDSALYFCASSINRGFCNQPQHFGDGTRLSIL.

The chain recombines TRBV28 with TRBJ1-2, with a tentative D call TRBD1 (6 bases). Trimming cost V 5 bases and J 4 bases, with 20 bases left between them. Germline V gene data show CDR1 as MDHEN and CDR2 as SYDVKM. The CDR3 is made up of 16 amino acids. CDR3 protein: CASSASLGRGVYGYTF. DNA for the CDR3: TGTGCCAGCAGTGCCTCTTTGGGCAGGGGCGTCTATGGCTACACCTTC.

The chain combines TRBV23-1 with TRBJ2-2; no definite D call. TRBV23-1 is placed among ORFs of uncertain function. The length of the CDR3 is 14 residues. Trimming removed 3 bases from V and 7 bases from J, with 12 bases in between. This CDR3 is CASSHQGAGGELFF. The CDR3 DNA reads TGCGCCAGCAGTCACCAAGGTGCAGGCGGGGAGCTGTTTTTT.

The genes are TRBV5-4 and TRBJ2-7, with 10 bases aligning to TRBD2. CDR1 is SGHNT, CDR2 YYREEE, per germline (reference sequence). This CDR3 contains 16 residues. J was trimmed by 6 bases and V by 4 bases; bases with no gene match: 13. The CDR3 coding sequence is TGTGCCAGCAGCCCGAGCGGGAGGGCCTCGGAAGGCGAGCAGTACTTC. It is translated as CASSPSGRASEGEQYF.

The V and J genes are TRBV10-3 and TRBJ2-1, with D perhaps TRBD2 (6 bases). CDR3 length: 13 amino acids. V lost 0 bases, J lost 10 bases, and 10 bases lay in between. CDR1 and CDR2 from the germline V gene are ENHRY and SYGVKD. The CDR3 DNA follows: TGTGCCATCAGTGAGTCCCTACTAGCCGAGCAGTTCTTC. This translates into CAISESLLAEQFF.

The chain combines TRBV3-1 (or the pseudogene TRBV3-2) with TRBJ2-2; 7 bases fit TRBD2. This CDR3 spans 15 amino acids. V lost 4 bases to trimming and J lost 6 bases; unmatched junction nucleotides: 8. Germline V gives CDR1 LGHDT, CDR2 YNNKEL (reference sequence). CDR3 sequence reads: CASSPSGIASGELFF. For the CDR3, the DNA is TGTGCCAGCAGCCCCAGCGGGATAGCGTCCGGGGAGCTGTTTTTT.

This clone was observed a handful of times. CDR3 protein: CASSSSGGFTYEQYF. The CDR3 nucleotides are TGTGCCAGCAGCTCGTCCGGCGGTTTCACCTACGAGCAGTACTTC. This chain links TRBV7-2 with TRBJ2-7; D is unclear. V lost 4 bases to trimming and J lost 2 bases, with 15 bases between them. The germline V gene encodes CDR1 SGHTA and CDR2 FQGNSA. CDR3 size: 15 residues.

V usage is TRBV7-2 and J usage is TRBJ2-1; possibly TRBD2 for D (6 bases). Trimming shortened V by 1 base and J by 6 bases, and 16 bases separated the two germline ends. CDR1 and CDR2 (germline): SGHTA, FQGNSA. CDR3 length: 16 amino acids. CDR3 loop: CASSLVLAGPLNEQFF. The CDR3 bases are TGTGCCAGCAGCTTAGTACTTGCGGGACCCCTCAATGAGCAGTTCTTC.

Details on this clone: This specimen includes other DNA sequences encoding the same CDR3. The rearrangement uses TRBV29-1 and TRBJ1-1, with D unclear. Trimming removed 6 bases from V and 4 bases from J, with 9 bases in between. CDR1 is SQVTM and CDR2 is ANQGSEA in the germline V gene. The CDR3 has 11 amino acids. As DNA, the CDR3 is TGCAGCGTAGCTGGGAGCACTGAAGCTTTCTTT. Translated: CSVAGSTEAFF.

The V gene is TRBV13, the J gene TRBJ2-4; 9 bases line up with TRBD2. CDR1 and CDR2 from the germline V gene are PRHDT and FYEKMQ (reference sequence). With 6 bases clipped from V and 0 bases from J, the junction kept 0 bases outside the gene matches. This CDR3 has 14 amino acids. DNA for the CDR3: TGTGCCAGCAGACTAGCGGGAGCCAAAAACATTCAGTACTTC. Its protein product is CASRLAGAKNIQYF.

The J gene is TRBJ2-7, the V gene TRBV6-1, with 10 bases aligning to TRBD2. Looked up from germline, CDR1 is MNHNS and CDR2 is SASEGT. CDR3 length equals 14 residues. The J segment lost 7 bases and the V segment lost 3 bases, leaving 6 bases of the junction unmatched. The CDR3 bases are TGTGCCAGCAGTGAGAGCGGGAGGGAGAAAGAGCAGTACTTC. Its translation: CASSESGREKEQYF.

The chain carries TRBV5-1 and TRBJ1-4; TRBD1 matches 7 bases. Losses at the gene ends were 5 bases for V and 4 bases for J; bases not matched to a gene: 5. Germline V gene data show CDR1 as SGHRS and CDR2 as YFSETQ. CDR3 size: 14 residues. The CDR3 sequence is CASRRGQGNEKLFF. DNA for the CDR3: TGCGCCAGCAGAAGGGGGCAGGGTAATGAAAAACTGTTTTTT. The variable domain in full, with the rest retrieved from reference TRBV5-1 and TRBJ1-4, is KAGVTQTPRYLIKTRGQQVTLSCSPISGHRSVSWYQQTPGQGLQFLFEYFSETQRNKGNFPGRFSGRQFSNSRSEMNVSTLELGDSALYLCASRRGQGNEKLFFGSGTQLSVL.

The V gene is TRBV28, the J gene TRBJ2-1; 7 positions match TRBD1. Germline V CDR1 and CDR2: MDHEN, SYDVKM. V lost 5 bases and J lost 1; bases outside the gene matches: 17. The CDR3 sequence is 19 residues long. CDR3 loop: CASSHSPGLGQLSYNEQFF. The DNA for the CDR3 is TGTGCCAGCAGTCATTCACCCGGACTGGGACAGCTTTCCTACAATGAGCAGTTCTTC.

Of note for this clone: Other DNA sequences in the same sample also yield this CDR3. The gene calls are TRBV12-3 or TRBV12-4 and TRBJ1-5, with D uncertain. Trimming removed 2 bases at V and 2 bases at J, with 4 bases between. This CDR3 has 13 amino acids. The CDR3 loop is CASSLQGNQPQHF. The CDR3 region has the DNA TGTGCCAGCAGTTTACAGGGCAATCAGCCCCAGCATTTT.

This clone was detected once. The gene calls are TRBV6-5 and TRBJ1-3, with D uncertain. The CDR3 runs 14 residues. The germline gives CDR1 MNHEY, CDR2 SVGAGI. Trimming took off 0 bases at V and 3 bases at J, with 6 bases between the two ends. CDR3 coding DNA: TGTGCCAGCAGTTACTCGGCCAGTGGAAACACCATATATTTT. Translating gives CASSYSASGNTIYF.